These 18 T cell receptor beta chains came from one sample sequenced in a study of vaccination and CD4 T cells after COVID-19. The treatment denotes: approximately nine-day PBMC culture with coronavirus spike peptide pools or control peptides (ViraFEST assay). Oncomine TCR Beta short-read sequencing was applied to DNA from cultured CD4+ T cells. TCRdb used MiXCR to reprocess the PCR reads, holding one entry per CDR3 protein. In the table there are 10,000 or so distinct CDR3 sequences, roughly 41% of which are singletons. No antigen has been assigned to these receptors. The sequences come from CD4+ T cells from blood, cultured in vitro, collected after SARS-CoV-2 vaccination. The source of these receptors is a human donor who had recovered from COVID-19.

The rearrangement joins TRBV7-6 to TRBJ1-3; 7 bases fit TRBD1. In germline, CDR1 is SGHVS, CDR2 FNYEAQ. V shed 4 bases, J shed 4 bases, and the junction held 10 bases outside the gene matches. The CDR3 spans 16 residues. CDR3 DNA: TGTGCCAGCAGCTCTTGGGGCAGGGGGAGAGGAAACACCATATATTTT. Amino acids: CASSSWGRGRGNTIYF.

The table lists this clonotype with a few counts. V and J are TRBV7-2 and TRBJ2-3; 9 bases align to TRBD2. The CDR3 has 14 residues. J gave up 12 bases and V 4 bases, and 11 bases lay outside the gene matches. The V gene's germline CDR1 is SGHTA and CDR2 FQGNSA. The CDR3 protein is CASSYRGSGGTQYF. The DNA for the CDR3 is TGTGCCAGCAGCTATAGGGGGAGCGGGGGGACCCAGTATTTT.

This chain links TRBV7-2 with TRBJ1-2; D remains ambiguous. CDR1 and CDR2 (germline): SGHTA, FQGNSA. The CDR3 length is 18 residues. The V end was cut by 3 bases, the J end by 0 bases, with 20 bases between. The CDR3 protein is CASSFTSTIEQANYGYTF. CDR3 in DNA: TGTGCCAGCAGCTTTACTTCGACAATCGAACAAGCTAACTATGGCTACACCTTC.

This clonotype was detected only once. The J gene is TRBJ1-2, the V gene TRBV20-1; 7 nucleotides agree with TRBD1. This CDR3 has 15 residues. The junction had 14 bases not matched to a gene; V was cut back by 6 bases and J by 4 bases. The germline V gene encodes CDR1 DFQATT and CDR2 SNEGSKA (reference sequence). The CDR3 sequence is CSAQETRGRLYGYTF. CDR3 bases: TGCAGTGCGCAGGAAACGAGGGGGCGCCTCTATGGCTACACCTTC.

This clonotype came up a few times. The V and J genes are TRBV7-8 and TRBJ1-2, with 9 bases that match TRBD1. V shed 3 bases, J shed 2 bases, and the junction held 4 bases outside the gene matches. The CDR3 covers 15 residues. The V gene's germline CDR1 is SGHVS and CDR2 FQNEAQ. The CDR3 here is CASSFAGTGNYGYTF. CDR3 nucleotide sequence: TGTGCCAGCAGCTTTGCCGGGACAGGGAACTATGGCTACACCTTC.

This rearrangement joins TRBV19 to TRBJ2-2; D not certain. Trimming cost V 4 bases and J 0 bases, with 15 bases left between them. Per the germline V gene, CDR1 is LNHDA and CDR2 is SQIVND (reference sequence). CDR3 size: 17 residues. CDR3 nucleotides: TGTGCCAGTAGTAGGAGACTGCTCGTCGCGAACACCGGGGAGCTGTTTTTT. Encoded protein: CASSRRLLVANTGELFF.

This clonotype was observed a few times. Here the CDR3 DNA reads TGTGCCAGCAGCTCCGTGGGCAGGGACTATGGCTACACCTTC. The encoded protein is CASSSVGRDYGYTF. The genes are TRBV11-2 and TRBJ1-2, with D possibly TRBD1 on 5 matching bases. The CDR3 runs 14 residues. Trimming cost V 4 bases and J 3 bases, with 12 bases left between them. Germline CDR1 and CDR2: SGHAT and FQNNGV.

This clonotype was seen a single time. The chain employs TRBV20-1 and TRBJ1-1, with D possibly TRBD1 on 6 matching bases. CDR3 length equals 11 residues. V was pared by 5 bases and J by 7 bases, with 11 bases between. Germline V lookup: CDR1 DFQATT, CDR2 SNEGSKA (reference sequence). In DNA form, the CDR3 reads TGCAGTGCTCCCGGACAGCATGAAGCTTTCTTT. Protein sequence: CSAPGQHEAFF.

This chain joins TRBV27 and TRBJ2-3, with D unresolved. With 6 bases removed from V and 0 bases from J, the gap between germline ends came to 10 bases. In germline, CDR1 is MNHEY, CDR2 SMNVEV (reference sequence). The CDR3 is 14 amino acids. The CDR3 DNA sequence: TGTGCCAGCAGGCCCACGATTAGCACAGATACGCAGTATTTT. This codes for CASRPTISTDTQYF.

This clonotype was detected a few times. The chain combines TRBV7-2 with TRBJ1-2; 8 bases match TRBD1. The V gene's germline CDR1 is SGHTA and CDR2 FQGNSA. CDR3 length: 13 residues. Trimming at V came to 5 bases and at J to 5 bases, leaving 4 bases not matched to a gene. CDR3 region: CASSQGAGYGYTF. CDR3 coding DNA: TGTGCCAGCAGCCAGGGGGCGGGTTATGGCTACACCTTC.

The rearrangement joins TRBV28 to TRBJ1-1; TRBD1 agrees at 8 bases. V was clipped by 4 bases and J by 5 bases; unmatched bases: 6. The CDR3 extends over 14 amino acids. Germline V gene data show CDR1 as MDHEN and CDR2 as SYDVKM. The CDR3 sequence: CASSSRTGRTEAFF. The DNA of the CDR3 is TGTGCCAGCAGTTCTCGGACAGGGAGGACTGAAGCTTTCTTT.

In this sample, this clonotype turned up a few times. V and J are TRBV7-8 and TRBJ1-3, with D possibly being TRBD1 (6 bases). The CDR3 is 16 residues long. V gave up 5 bases and J gave up 0 bases, with 14 bases separating them. Germline V gene sequence: CDR1 SGHVS, CDR2 FQNEAQ. As DNA, the CDR3 is TGTGCCAGCAGCCGGGGACAACCGACCTCTGGAAACACCATATATTTT. Translated, it gives CASSRGQPTSGNTIYF.

This clonotype has more than one count but fewer than ten. This sequence joins TRBV24-1 and TRBJ2-7; no definite D call. Trimming shortened V by 10 bases and J by 0 bases, and 15 bases separated the two germline ends. This CDR3 has 14 amino acids. In germline, CDR1 is KGHDR, CDR2 SFDVKD. The CDR3 here is CATIRAWNSYEQYF. The CDR3 coding sequence is TGTGCCACTATCCGGGCTTGGAACTCCTACGAGCAGTACTTC.

This sequence joins TRBV7-2 and TRBJ1-2; D gene ambiguous. V shed 0 bases and J shed 8 bases, with 7 bases lying between them. The CDR3 covers 12 residues. The germline V gene has CDR1 SGHTA and CDR2 FQGNSA. In DNA, the CDR3 is TGTGCCAGCAGCTTAGCGGCCAACGGCTACACCTTC. This gives the protein CASSLAANGYTF.

The rearrangement uses TRBV7-6 and TRBJ2-5, with D maybe TRBD2 (6 bases). Trimming removed 5 bases at V and 2 bases at J, with 18 bases between. Germline-derived CDR1 and CDR2 are SGHVS and FNYEAQ. The CDR3 has 16 residues. CDR3 DNA sequence: TGTGCCAGCAGCAAAGGAGGGGTAAGGGGACAAGAGACCCAGTACTTC. This codes for CASSKGGVRGQETQYF.

A few counts support this clonotype. The chain links TRBV20-1 to TRBJ2-7, with D possibly being TRBD2 (6 bases). The V end was cut by 2 bases, the J end by 4 bases, with 15 bases between. CDR1 and CDR2 from the germline V gene are DFQATT and SNEGSKA (reference sequence). CDR3 size: 14 residues. Here the CDR3 DNA reads TGCAGTGCTAGACGGGCGGGATCATTGTACGAGCAGTACTTC. Translated: CSARRAGSLYEQYF.

This rearrangement joins TRBV7-2 to TRBJ2-3, with a possible D match to TRBD2 (5 bases). The V end lost 5 bases, the J end lost 0 bases, and 12 bases lay between the germline ends. Germline CDR1 SGHTA, CDR2 FQGNSA. The CDR3 has 15 amino acids. The chain's CDR3 is CASSLPSSSTDTQYF. CDR3 DNA sequence: TGTGCCAGCAGCCTTCCCTCTAGCAGCACAGATACGCAGTATTTT.

V is TRBV10-3 and J is TRBJ1-1; 7 bases match TRBD1. The germline gives CDR1 ENHRY, CDR2 SYGVKD. The CDR3 is 15 residues long. With 4 bases clipped from V and 5 bases from J, the junction kept 10 bases outside the gene matches. The CDR3 loop reads CAISAEGAHRTEAFF. CDR3 DNA: TGTGCCATCAGTGCAGAGGGGGCGCATAGGACTGAAGCTTTCTTT.